This is a list of T cell receptor beta chains from one sample in a study of blood T cell repertoires in COVID-19. TCRdb's copy holds only in-frame clones and misses some; the assay was immunoSEQ multiplex PCR. The sample has 200,000 to 300,000 clones, around 90% seen once. What was sequenced was peripheral blood. The origin of the receptors is a woman aged 40 to 50 with acute or convalescent COVID-19. CDR3s include the opening cysteine and the closing phenylalanine or tryptophan. A D gene is named only where the DNA matches it firmly. Only some rows state a clone size, as once, few, many or a class for expanded clones.

>.|TRBJ2-2|TRBV3-1/TRBV3-2|.
CASSQVPRVKNTGELFF
TGTGCCAGCAGCCAAGTTCCCAGGGTGAAAAACACCGGGGAGCTGTTTTTT
>few|TRBJ1-2|TRBV25-1|.
CASSEYIGADPNYGYTF
TGTGCCAGCAGTGAATACATCGGAGCTGACCCTAACTATGGCTACACCTTC
>.|TRBJ1-4|TRBV5-1|TRBD1
CASSLGTGGEKLFF
TGCGCCAGCAGCTTGGGGACAGGTGGGGAAAAACTGTTTTTT
>once|TRBJ1-5|TRBV6-6|.
CASSYSDKDNQPQHF
TGTGCCAGCAGTTACTCCGACAAGGACAATCAGCCCCAGCATTTT
>.|TRBJ2-2|TRBV7-9|TRBD1
CASRPTGQGPTGELFF
TGTGCCAGCAGACCTACGGGACAGGGGCCCACCGGGGAGCTGTTTTTT
>.|TRBJ2-3|TRBV4-1|.
CASSQAPMSADTQYF
TGCGCCAGCAGCCAGGCCCCGATGAGCGCAGATACGCAGTATTTT
>.|TRBJ1-2|TRBV6-5|.
CASMRDYKGGYTF
TGTGCCAGCATGAGGGACTATAAAGGCGGCTACACCTTC
>.|TRBJ2-1|TRBV29-1|TRBD1
CSVDGTGWNEQFF
TGCAGCGTTGATGGGACAGGGTGGAATGAGCAGTTCTTC
>once|TRBJ2-3|TRBV24-1|TRBD1
CATSARDSFTDTQYF
TGTGCCACCAGTGCCCGGGACAGCTTCACAGATACGCAGTATTTT
>.|TRBJ2-5|TRBV4-2|TRBD1
CASRTETGYTQETQYF
TGTGCCAGCAGAACGGAGACAGGGTATACACAAGAGACCCAGTACTTC
>.|TRBJ2-3|TRBV7-8|.
CASSPGVARSGDTRYF
TGTGCCAGCAGCCCAGGGGTAGCGCGGTCCGGAGATACGCGGTATTTT
>once|TRBJ2-2|TRBV19|TRBD2
CASNAGGRGTGELFF
TGTGCCAGTAACGCGGGGGGGCGGGGCACCGGGGAGCTGTTTTTT
>.|TRBJ2-3|TRBV12-3/TRBV12-4|TRBD2
CASSPGLAGEYF
TGTGCCAGCAGCCCCGGACTAGCGGGGGAATATTTT
>.|TRBJ2-1|TRBV9|.
CASRAGTLNEQFF
TGTGCCAGCAGGGCCGGGACTCTAAATGAGCAGTTCTTC
>.|TRBJ1-4|TRBV6-1|.
CASSETVRGNEKLFF
TGTGCCAGCAGTGAAACAGTCAGGGGAAATGAAAAACTGTTTTTT
>.|TRBJ1-5|TRBV4-1|TRBD1
CASSQGLQGPRNQPQHF
TGCGCCAGCAGCCAAGGCTTACAGGGGCCCCGAAATCAGCCCCAGCATTTT
>.|TRBJ1-1|TRBV28|TRBD1
CASSTVTGGQGSAEAFF
TGTGCCAGCAGCACCGTTACAGGGGGACAGGGAAGTGCTGAAGCTTTCTTT
>.|TRBJ2-2|TRBV5-1|TRBD2
CASSLLINRGGTGELFF
TGCGCCAGCAGCTTGTTAATTAATCGCGGGGGCACCGGGGAGCTGTTTTTT
>.|TRBJ2-1|TRBV27|TRBD2
CASHHLAGGDEQFF
TGTGCCAGCCACCACCTAGCGGGGGGGGATGAGCAGTTCTTC
>.|TRBJ2-3|TRBV4-2|.
CASSRQLARTDTQYF
TGTGCCAGCAGCCGGCAACTAGCCAGAACAGATACGCAGTATTTT
>.|TRBJ2-5|TRBV6-5|TRBD1
CASSYQTGGKETQYF
TGTGCCAGCAGTTACCAGACAGGGGGTAAAGAGACCCAGTACTTC
>.|TRBJ1-1|TRBV5-1|.
CASSLAGGSTEAFF
TGCGCCAGCAGCTTGGCGGGGGGCAGCACTGAAGCTTTCTTT
>.|TRBJ2-1|TRBV15|TRBD2
CASRGGLSIEQFF
TGTGCCAGCCGGGGGGGCCTCTCTATTGAGCAGTTCTTC
>.|TRBJ1-3|TRBV23-1|TRBD1
CASRPPRDRGSGNTIYF
TGCGCCAGCAGACCCCCCCGGGACAGGGGCTCTGGAAACACCATATATTTT
>.|TRBJ1-3|TRBV2|.
CASSERGGTGNTIYF
TGTGCCAGCAGTGAAAGGGGAGGAACAGGAAACACCATATATTTT
>.|TRBJ1-1|TRBV27|.
CASSLFPGGRTEAFF
TGTGCCAGCAGTTTATTTCCGGGGGGACGTACTGAAGCTTTCTTT
>.|TRBJ1-2|TRBV6-5|.
CASTFVGGSYGYTF
TGTGCCAGCACTTTCGTGGGGGGGTCGTATGGCTACACCTTC
>.|TRBJ1-5|TRBV9|TRBD1
CASSVGTGRQPQHF
TGTGCCAGCAGCGTAGGGACAGGTCGTCAGCCCCAGCATTTT
>.|TRBJ1-5|TRBV23-1|.
CASPRAFAYLNQPQHF
TGCGCCAGCCCGCGGGCGTTTGCGTACCTCAATCAGCCCCAGCATTTT
>.|TRBJ2-1|TRBV5-1|.
CASSLGGGSYNEQFF
TGCGCCAGCAGCTTGGGAGGGGGCTCCTACAATGAGCAGTTCTTC
>.|TRBJ2-5|TRBV5-1|.
CASSWRGGDEETQYF
TGCGCCAGCAGCTGGCGGGGCGGGGACGAAGAGACCCAGTACTTC
>.|TRBJ2-3|TRBV7-3|.
CASSLAGGGGTQYF
TGTGCCAGCAGCTTAGCTGGGGGAGGCGGGACGCAGTATTTT
>once|TRBJ2-3|TRBV6-2/TRBV6-3|TRBD2
CASSFLAGGPQYF
TGTGCCAGCAGTTTTCTAGCGGGGGGCCCCCAGTATTTT
>.|TRBJ1-1|TRBV4-1|.
CASSQDYGTLVNTEAFF
TGCGCCAGCAGCCAAGACTACGGGACATTAGTTAACACTGAAGCTTTCTTT
>few|TRBJ1-2|TRBV9|TRBD1
CASSGPYGTGGIHGYTF
TGTGCCAGCAGCGGACCTTACGGGACAGGGGGCATCCATGGCTACACCTTC
>.|TRBJ1-3|TRBV6-6|TRBD1
CASSYSPRGAGNTIYF
TGTGCCAGCAGTTACTCGCCCAGGGGGGCTGGAAACACCATATATTTT
>.|TRBJ1-3|TRBV3-1/TRBV3-2|.
CASSQDLATVRSGNTIYF
TGTGCCAGCAGCCAAGATTTGGCGACAGTTCGCTCTGGAAACACCATATATTTT
>.|TRBJ2-3|TRBV4-2|TRBD2
CASSQDTDVAGGDTQYF
TGTGCCAGCAGCCAAGATACTGACGTAGCGGGGGGGGATACGCAGTATTTT
>.|TRBJ1-4|TRBV5-1|.
CASSINHRATNEKLFF
TGCGCCAGCAGCATCAACCACCGAGCAACTAATGAAAAACTGTTTTTT
>once|TRBJ2-2|TRBV11-3|.
CASSLGTATGELFF
TGTGCCAGCAGCTTAGGGACAGCCACCGGGGAGCTGTTTTTT
>.|TRBJ1-1|TRBV5-5|TRBD1
CASSPLRGTGGTEAFF
TGTGCCAGCAGCCCCTTACGCGGGACAGGGGGCACTGAAGCTTTCTTT
>.|TRBJ1-5|TRBV19|.
CASSILYSNQPQHF
TGTGCCAGTAGTATTTTGTATAGCAATCAGCCCCAGCATTTT
>.|TRBJ1-2|TRBV2|TRBD1
CASSSRGQGVEGYTF
TGTGCCAGCAGTTCCCGGGGACAGGGCGTAGAAGGCTACACCTTC
>.|TRBJ1-2|TRBV7-2|TRBD1
CASSLGQGGGYTF
TGTGCCAGCAGCCTAGGACAGGGGGGTGGCTACACCTTC
>few|TRBJ1-1|TRBV6-5|.
CASLGGGTEAFF
TGTGCCAGCCTAGGGGGGGGCACTGAAGCTTTCTTT
>few|TRBJ1-5|TRBV6-1|TRBD1
CASSDRGGQGASQPQHF
TGTGCCAGCAGTGACCGGGGGGGACAGGGGGCCAGTCAGCCCCAGCATTTT
>.|TRBJ1-2|TRBV5-1|.
CASSLARGAEYGYTF
TGCGCCAGCAGCTTGGCACGGGGGGCAGAGTATGGCTACACCTTC
>.|TRBJ2-5|TRBV6-2/TRBV6-3|TRBD2
CASSRRPRLAGGRETQYF
TGTGCCAGCAGCCGCCGACCCCGACTAGCGGGGGGGCGGGAGACCCAGTACTTC
>.|TRBJ1-1|TRBV9|TRBD1
CASSGGDSLNTEAFF
TGTGCCAGCAGCGGGGGGGACAGCTTGAACACTGAAGCTTTCTTT
>.|TRBJ2-3|TRBV3-1/TRBV3-2|.
CASSSTSTRNTDTQYF
TGTGCCAGCAGCTCCACCTCGACTAGAAACACAGATACGCAGTATTTT
>.|TRBJ1-2|TRBV29-1|TRBD1
CSVVQQGRYTF
TGCAGCGTTGTTCAACAGGGGCGCTACACCTTC
>.|TRBJ2-5|TRBV11-2|TRBD1
CASSQPGQTIQETQYF
TGTGCCAGCAGCCAACCGGGACAGACCATCCAAGAGACCCAGTACTTC
>.|TRBJ2-3|TRBV30|TRBD2
CACPLGGSTDTQYF
TGTGCCTGCCCTCTCGGGGGGAGCACAGATACGCAGTATTTT
>.|TRBJ2-3|TRBV7-3|TRBD2
CASSLRGGGTDTQYF
TGTGCCAGCAGCTTACGCGGGGGAGGCACAGATACGCAGTATTTT
>.|TRBJ2-5|TRBV2|TRBD1
CASSGQGAGRAIKTQYF
TGTGCCAGCAGTGGACAGGGGGCCGGGAGGGCGATAAAGACCCAGTACTTC
>.|TRBJ2-3|TRBV7-2|.
CASSFRNFIGATDTQYF
TGTGCCAGCAGCTTTAGAAATTTTATCGGAGCGACAGATACGCAGTATTTT
>once|TRBJ1-4|TRBV9|.
CASSVVGLPNEKLFF
TGTGCCAGCAGCGTAGTGGGGCTGCCTAATGAAAAACTGTTTTTT
>few|TRBJ2-5|TRBV5-1|.
CASSVEGLGPPAVAQYF
TGCGCCAGCAGCGTCGAGGGCCTCGGCCCACCCGCGGTGGCCCAGTACTTC
>.|TRBJ1-4|TRBV4-1|.
CASSQWGGEKLFF
TGCGCCAGCAGCCAATGGGGAGGCGAAAAACTGTTTTTT